The clone carrying this T cell receptor beta chain has a handful of counts. The antigen is undetermined. Sequenced by immunoSEQ multiplex PCR; TCRdb stores in-frame clones only, minus some. The repertoire consists of under 20,000 clones, with 80% to 90% occurring once and the leading ten covering roughly 2.5%. V shed 5 bases and J shed 4 bases, with 21 bases lying between them. The CDR3 runs 16 residues. Germline lookup yields CDR1 LNHDA and CDR2 SQIVND (reference sequence). This entry is derived from a study of Tregs in tolerant kidney transplant recipients. CD4+CD25+CD127- Tregs, CD4+CD25- non-Tregs, CD4 and CD8 cells were sorted. An overnight rest at 37°C with approximately 210 IU/ml IL-2 preceded regulatory T cell sorting from thawed PBMCs. Study-wide results and limits: Biological reproducibility was not directly addressed in this study. Findings come from small patient numbers and require larger validation.

Sequenced material: Tregs from blood. This chain links TRBV19 with TRBJ2-7, with D maybe TRBD1 (6 bases). The clonotype comes from a human donor in good health. For the CDR3, the DNA is TGTGCCAGTAGTCGCCGGGACCCCGACCAGGGGTACGAGCAGTACTTC. It yields the protein CASSRRDPDQGYEQYF.